These 31 T cell receptor beta chains came from one sample sequenced in a study of blood T cell repertoires in COVID-19. Sequenced by immunoSEQ multiplex PCR; TCRdb stores in-frame clones only, minus some. The repertoire holds just under 350,000 clones, with more than 70% as singletons. The sample comprised peripheral blood. Receptors were obtained from a man aged 25 to 45 with active or convalescent COVID-19.

The chain uses TRBV7-2 and TRBJ1-2; D uncertain. Germline CDR1 is SGHTA and CDR2 is FQGNSA. V shed 4 bases and J shed 1 base, with 7 bases lying between them. The CDR3 sequence is 13 residues long. The CDR3 DNA reads TGTGCCAGCAGCTCCCACAGTAACTATGGCTACACCTTC. Its translation: CASSSHSNYGYTF.

The chain has TRBV20-1 and TRBJ1-2, with no clear D. Trimming shortened V by 7 bases and J by 4 bases, and 10 bases separated the two germline ends. Germline loops: CDR1 DFQATT, CDR2 SNEGSKA (reference sequence). CDR3 length: 11 amino acids. CDR3: CSVTNIYGYTF. Here the CDR3 DNA reads TGCAGTGTCACGAACATCTATGGCTACACCTTC.

As concerns this clone: This CDR3 is also generated by other DNA sequences in the sample. The chain combines TRBV5-1 with TRBJ1-1, with D unclear. CDR1 SGHRS and CDR2 YFSETQ come from the germline V gene. The V and J ends lost 0 bases and 0 bases respectively, with 3 bases between them. CDR3 length: 13 amino acids. CDR3 region: CASSLAVNTEAFF. As DNA, the CDR3 is TGCGCCAGCAGCTTGGCCGTGAACACTGAAGCTTTCTTT.

This chain links TRBV4-1 with TRBJ1-5; D not certain. Germline assignment: CDR1 MGHRA and CDR2 YSYEKL. V shed 4 bases and J shed 2 bases, with 21 bases lying between them. This CDR3 has 18 residues. The CDR3 nucleotides read TGCGCCAGCAGCCCCTCCGATGGAGGTGCTAGGGGCAATCAGCCCCAGCATTTT. Translated: CASSPSDGGARGNQPQHF.

This clone appeared a few times. This sequence joins TRBV11-2 and TRBJ2-1; TRBD2 agrees at 12 bases. Losses at the gene ends were 5 bases for V and 6 bases for J; bases not matched to a gene: 11. Germline V lookup: CDR1 SGHAT, CDR2 FQNNGV. This CDR3 has 17 residues. As DNA, the CDR3 is TGTGCCAGCAGCCCGGAATCCGGGACTAGCGGGTCCAATGAGCAGTTCTTC. Translation: CASSPESGTSGSNEQFF.

V gene TRBV19 combines with J gene TRBJ2-1; TRBD2 aligns across 11 bases. The CDR3 has 17 amino acids. CDR1 and CDR2 (germline): LNHDA, SQIVND (reference sequence). Losses at the gene ends were 6 bases for V and 3 bases for J; bases not matched to a gene: 10. CDR3 bases: TGTGCCAGTAGCAGACTACTAGCGGGAGTCTTCTACAATGAGCAGTTCTTC. Protein: CASSRLLAGVFYNEQFF.

The chain couples TRBV7-9 to TRBJ1-1; 9 nucleotides line up with TRBD1. V was clipped by 5 bases and J by 2 bases; unmatched bases: 15. CDR3 length equals 18 residues. Germline loops: CDR1 SEHNR, CDR2 FQNEAQ (reference sequence). The CDR3 sequence: CASSRAMGQGRKNTEAFF. In nucleotides, the CDR3 is TGTGCCAGCAGCCGTGCTATGGGACAGGGCCGAAAAAACACTGAAGCTTTCTTT. Combining the CDR3 with reference TRBV7-9 and TRBJ1-1 gives the whole variable domain DTGVSQNPRHKITKRGQNVTFRCDPISEHNRLYWYRQTLGQGPEFLTYFQNEAQLEKSRLLSDRFSAERPKGSFSTLEIQRTEQGDSAMYLCASSRAMGQGRKNTEAFFGQGTRLTVV.

The chain is built from TRBV28 and TRBJ1-6; 7 bases are a match to TRBD1. The CDR3 runs 14 residues. V lost 7 bases to trimming and J lost 8 bases; unmatched junction nucleotides: 8. Looked up from germline, CDR1 is MDHEN and CDR2 is SYDVKM. CDR3 nucleotides: TGTGCCAGCACCGCTAGGGGACAGTATTCACCCCTCCACTTT. This codes for CASTARGQYSPLHF.

The V gene is TRBV30, the J gene TRBJ2-2; TRBD2 aligns across 12 bases. The CDR3 totals 15 residues. The V gene's germline CDR1 is GTSNPN and CDR2 SVGIG (reference sequence). The J segment lost 13 bases and the V segment lost 0 bases, leaving 9 bases of the junction unmatched. The CDR3 region is CAWSVVTSGGSRLFF. In nucleotides, the CDR3 is TGTGCCTGGAGTGTGGTCACTAGCGGGGGGTCTCGGCTGTTTTTT.

This clone appeared once. The chain uses TRBV5-1 and TRBJ1-4; TRBD1 matches at 8 bases. The CDR3 sequence is 14 residues long. Germline V gives CDR1 SGHRS, CDR2 YFSETQ. Trimming removed 1 base from V and 8 bases from J; junction bases left unmatched: 4. In nucleotides, the CDR3 is TGCGCCAGCAGCTTGCTACAGGGGGGAGAAAAACTGTTTTTT. Protein: CASSLLQGGEKLFF.

The chain has TRBV7-2 and TRBJ2-2, with a possible D match to TRBD2 (5 bases). In germline, CDR1 is SGHTA, CDR2 FQGNSA. The CDR3 loop spans 15 amino acids. The ends were cut back, 1 base at V and 5 bases at J, with 11 bases in the middle. The CDR3 region has the DNA TGTGCCAGCAGCTTAGGCCTAGCATATACCGGGGAGCTGTTTTTT. Its protein product is CASSLGLAYTGELFF.

The gene calls are TRBV19 and TRBJ1-1; perhaps TRBD1 as D (5 bases). This CDR3 has 13 residues. Germline V CDR1 and CDR2: LNHDA, SQIVND (reference sequence). Between the trimmed V and J ends, which lost 7 bases and 1 base, there was a span of 10 bases. The CDR3 sequence: CASTRGENTEAFF. In nucleotides, the CDR3 is TGTGCCAGTACACGGGGGGAGAACACTGAAGCTTTCTTT.

Only one count was recorded for this clone. The chain carries TRBV28 and TRBJ2-5; no reliable D call. Between the trimmed V and J ends, which lost 7 bases and 1 base, there was a span of 16 bases. The CDR3 covers 15 residues. Looked up from germline, CDR1 is MDHEN and CDR2 is SYDVKM. The CDR3 nucleotides read TGTGCCAGCATCCCCACGGGTACGGGCCAAGAGACCCAGTACTTC. The encoded protein is CASIPTGTGQETQYF.

This clone was counted only a few times. V usage is TRBV19 and J usage is TRBJ2-1, with 9 nucleotides matching TRBD2. Trimming removed 6 bases from V and 5 bases from J; junction bases left unmatched: 8. This CDR3 is built from 15 residues. Germline assignment: CDR1 LNHDA and CDR2 SQIVND (reference sequence). The chain's CDR3 is CASSNSGSFDNEQFF. The DNA for the CDR3 is TGTGCCAGTAGCAATAGCGGGAGCTTCGACAATGAGCAGTTCTTC. The full variable domain, completed using reference TRBV19 and TRBJ2-1, is DGGITQSPKYLFRKEGQNVTLSCEQNLNHDAMYWYRQDPGQGLRLIYYSQIVNDFQKGDIAEGYSVSREKKESFPLTVTSAQKNPTAFYLCASSNSGSFDNEQFFGPGTRLTVL.

CDR3 DNA sequence: TGTGCCAGCAGCCCCACTGGGGCCAACGTCCTGACTTTC. This sequence encodes CASSPTGANVLTF. V usage is TRBV3-1 (or the pseudogene TRBV3-2) and J usage is TRBJ2-6; no clear D. The CDR3 spans 13 residues. Looked up from germline, CDR1 is LGHDT and CDR2 is YNNKEL (reference sequence). Trimming cost V 4 bases and J 2 bases, with 3 bases left between them.

V and J are TRBV4-1 and TRBJ2-3; tentative D call: TRBD1 (6 bases). Trimming took off 1 base at V and 2 bases at J, with 13 bases between the two ends. The CDR3 is 16 amino acids. Germline V gene lookup returns CDR1 MGHRA and CDR2 YSYEKL. The CDR3 loop is CASSQGAAGVTDTQYF. The CDR3 DNA follows: TGCGCCAGCAGCCAAGGGGCGGCAGGGGTCACAGATACGCAGTATTTT.

V and J are TRBV6-6 and TRBJ1-4; 7 positions match TRBD1. Trimming cost V 7 bases and J 8 bases; bases outside gene matches: 7. This CDR3 has 13 amino acids. From germline, CDR1 is MNHNY and CDR2 SVGAGI (reference sequence). The CDR3 DNA reads as TGTGCCAGCACCAGGGGGTGGGGAGAAAAACTGTTTTTT. Translation gives CASTRGWGEKLFF.

CDR3 in DNA: TGCAGTGCTAGTGTTTTGGGACAGGACTACGAGCAGTACTTC. It translates to CSASVLGQDYEQYF. The chain couples TRBV20-1 to TRBJ2-7; 8 bases map to TRBD1. This CDR3 spans 14 amino acids. CDR1 and CDR2 from the germline V gene are DFQATT and SNEGSKA (reference sequence). The ends lost 3 bases at V and 3 bases at J; junction bases unmatched: 7.

The chain has TRBV7-8 and TRBJ2-1; 7 bases fit TRBD2. CDR3 length: 18 residues. The germline V gene has CDR1 SGHVS and CDR2 FQNEAQ. After removal of 1 base from V and 7 bases from J, the junction contained 16 bases not matched to a gene. For the CDR3, the DNA is TGTGCCAGCAGCTTAGTACGGGGAGGCGGGGGAATCTTAAATGAGCAGTTCTTC. Amino acid sequence: CASSLVRGGGGILNEQFF.

This chain uses TRBV7-2 with TRBJ2-7, with 9 bases aligning to TRBD1. Germline CDR1 is SGHTA and CDR2 is FQGNSA. The junction had 13 bases not matched to a gene; V was cut back by 0 bases and J by 4 bases. The CDR3 has 18 residues. The CDR3 region is CASSLASGDRAEGYEQYF. CDR3 coding DNA: TGTGCCAGCAGCTTAGCCTCTGGGGACAGGGCCGAGGGTTACGAGCAGTACTTC.

The gene calls are TRBV7-9 and TRBJ2-5, with a weak D call TRBD1 (6 bases). The CDR3 has 15 residues. The V and J ends lost 4 bases and 5 bases respectively, with 17 bases between them. Germline-derived CDR1 and CDR2 are SEHNR and FQNEAQ (reference sequence). In DNA form, the CDR3 reads TGTGCCAGCAGCTGGTACAGGGAAGTGAAGGAGACCCAGTACTTC. It encodes CASSWYREVKETQYF.

J is TRBJ1-4 and V is TRBV27, with D unclear. This CDR3 spans 15 amino acids. The V gene's germline CDR1 is MNHEY and CDR2 SMNVEV (reference sequence). V lost 4 bases, J lost 0 bases, and 9 bases lay in between. CDR3 sequence reads: CASSSQHPTNEKLFF. DNA for the CDR3: TGTGCCAGCAGTTCCCAACACCCAACTAATGAAAAACTGTTTTTT.

This chain connects TRBV5-6 to TRBJ2-3; D is perhaps TRBD2 (5 bases). Germline CDR1 SGHDT, CDR2 YYEEEE. Trimming removed 4 bases from V and 4 bases from J, with 19 bases in between. The CDR3 length is 16 residues. The CDR3 DNA is TGTGCCAGCAGCCAACAGCCCCCGGGGATCCCAGATACGCAGTATTTT. It yields the protein CASSQQPPGIPDTQYF.

The V gene is TRBV3-1 (or the pseudogene TRBV3-2), the J gene TRBJ2-3, with 11 nucleotides matching TRBD2. The germline gives CDR1 LGHDT, CDR2 YNNKEL (reference sequence). CDR3 length: 19 residues. Trimming took 0 bases from V and 0 from J; bases not matched to a gene: 8. The CDR3 spells CASSQEGGLADTSTDTQYF. For the CDR3, the DNA is TGTGCCAGCAGCCAAGAGGGGGGACTAGCGGATACTAGCACAGATACGCAGTATTTT.

The chain links TRBV6-5 to TRBJ1-1; 7 bases match TRBD1. The CDR3 has 13 amino acids. Germline V gene lookup returns CDR1 MNHEY and CDR2 SVGAGI. The junction had 7 bases not matched to a gene; V was cut back by 11 bases and J by 1 base. CDR3 sequence: CAGKGQPNTEAFF. As DNA, the CDR3 is TGTGCCGGGAAGGGACAGCCGAACACTGAAGCTTTCTTT.

The gene calls are TRBV19 and TRBJ1-3; D is possibly TRBD1 (5 bases). V was cut by 5 bases and J by 3 bases, with 17 bases left in between. The CDR3 runs to 16 residues. Germline V gives CDR1 LNHDA, CDR2 SQIVND (reference sequence). CDR3 in amino acids: CASSLQHRIFGNTIYF. For the CDR3, the DNA is TGTGCCAGTAGTCTTCAACACAGGATTTTTGGAAACACCATATATTTT.

V is TRBV11-3 and J is TRBJ1-3; D uncertain. The CDR3 loop spans 13 amino acids. V was clipped by 7 bases and J by 0 bases, with 7 bases between them. Germline assignment: CDR1 SGHNT and CDR2 YENEEA. Here the CDR3 reads CASKQFSGNTIYF. Here the CDR3 DNA reads TGTGCCAGCAAACAGTTCTCTGGAAACACCATATATTTT. The whole variable domain, filled in from reference TRBV11-3 and TRBJ1-3, reads EAGVVQSPRYKIIEKKQPVAFWCNPISGHNTLYWYLQNLGQGPELLIRYENEEAVDDSQLPKDRFSAERLKGVDSTLKIQPAELGDSAVYLCASKQFSGNTIYFGEGSWLTVV.

The chain carries TRBV11-3 and TRBJ2-5, with a tentative D call TRBD2 (5 bases). The germline gives CDR1 SGHNT, CDR2 YENEEA. V dropped 5 bases and J dropped 4 bases, with 17 bases sitting between them. The CDR3 totals 15 residues. The CDR3 spells CASSPPRRHSETQYF. The CDR3 DNA is TGTGCCAGCAGCCCCCCCAGGAGGCACTCAGAGACCCAGTACTTC.

The J gene is TRBJ2-1, the V gene TRBV4-2, with 7 bases fitting TRBD2. The CDR3 totals 16 residues. Losses at the gene ends were 3 bases for V and 7 bases for J; bases not matched to a gene: 12. Looked up from germline, CDR1 is LGHNA and CDR2 is YNFKEQ. CDR3 region: CASSHGRERVKNEQFF. DNA for the CDR3: TGTGCCAGCAGCCACGGGCGGGAGAGGGTAAAGAATGAGCAGTTCTTC.

This chain joins TRBV24-1 and TRBJ2-3, with D possibly being TRBD2 (6 bases). Germline CDR1 KGHDR, CDR2 SFDVKD. The CDR3 is 13 amino acids. V was cut by 3 bases and J by 3 bases, with 6 bases left in between. CDR3 loop: CATSDGGTDTQYF. The CDR3 DNA follows: TGTGCCACCAGTGATGGGGGGACAGATACGCAGTATTTT.

The rearrangement joins TRBV5-1 to TRBJ2-7, with 9 positions matching TRBD1. V trimming: 3 bases; J trimming: 2 bases; junction bases outside the gene matches: 3. The CDR3 extends over 14 amino acids. Per germline, CDR1 SGHRS and CDR2 YFSETQ. The CDR3 DNA is TGCGCCAGCAGCTGGGACAGGGTGGCCTACGAGCAGTACTTC. Protein sequence: CASSWDRVAYEQYF.